The 27 T cell receptor beta chains reported below all come from one sample, sequenced in a study of blood T cell repertoires in COVID-19 (TCRdb year 2020). Libraries were constructed by the immunoSEQ multiplex PCR assay. Entries here come from immuneACCESS through TCRdb and include only in-frame sequences with V and J called. Some clones fail to appear in such tables; in the studies checked, an unresolved V gene covers under half of the shortfall, and the cause of the remainder is unknown. In all, the sample holds some 500,000 clones, and 85% to 90% of those were seen once. 1.8% of the sample belongs to the ten largest clones. The sample comprised PBMCs or T cells enriched from blood (not recorded which). The receptors derive from a woman between 40 and 55 years old who had recovered from COVID-19.

This chain joins TRBV29-1 and TRBJ1-2; 9 bases fit TRBD1. V dropped 7 bases and J dropped 4; count of bases not matched to a gene: 7. The CDR3 covers 13 residues. The germline V gene has CDR1 SQVTM and CDR2 ANQGSEA. For the CDR3, the DNA is TGCAGCGCCGAAGGGACAGGGTCCTATGGCTACACCTTC. It is translated as CSAEGTGSYGYTF.

This chain uses TRBV6-5 with TRBJ2-7; 8 bases fit TRBD2. Germline CDR1 MNHEY, CDR2 SVGAGI. The CDR3 is 15 residues long. J lost 1 base, V lost 2 bases, and 4 bases had no gene match. CDR3 sequence: CASSYGAGGSYEQYF. For the CDR3, the DNA is TGTGCCAGCAGTTACGGGGCGGGAGGTTCCTACGAGCAGTACTTC.

J is TRBJ2-1 and V is TRBV25-1; D uncertain. Trimming pared 4 bases from V and 0 bases from J, leaving 10 bases between. CDR1 is MGHDK and CDR2 is SYGVNS in the germline V gene. CDR3 length equals 15 residues. This CDR3 reads CASSAGGSSYNEQFF. CDR3 nucleotides: TGTGCCAGCAGTGCCGGCGGTAGCTCCTACAATGAGCAGTTCTTC. Together with reference TRBV25-1 and TRBJ2-1, the CDR3 gives the full variable domain: EADIYQTPRYLVIGTGKKITLECSQTMGHDKMYWYQQDPGMELHLIHYSYGVNSTEKGDLSSESTVSRIRTEHFPLTLESARPSHTSQYLCASSAGGSSYNEQFFGPGTRLTVL.

V gene TRBV9 combines with J gene TRBJ2-5; tentative D call: TRBD1 (5 bases). Trimming stripped 2 bases from V and 5 bases from J, with 10 bases between. Germline V gives CDR1 SGDLS, CDR2 YYNGEE. This CDR3 contains 13 residues. The CDR3 loop reads CASSVRVGETQYF. Written as DNA, the CDR3 is TGTGCCAGCAGCGTCAGGGTTGGGGAGACCCAGTACTTC.

This chain links TRBV7-2 with TRBJ1-1; D is uncertain. This CDR3 is 11 amino acids long. V lost 6 bases and J lost 3, with 5 bases in between. Germline CDR1 and CDR2: SGHTA and FQGNSA. CDR3 in DNA: TGTGCCAGCAGGGAGTACACTGAAGCTTTCTTT. This sequence encodes CASREYTEAFF. The whole variable domain, filled in from reference TRBV7-2 and TRBJ1-1, reads GAGVSQSPSNKVTEKGKDVELRCDPISGHTALYWYRQSLGQGLEFLIYFQGNSAPDKSGLPSDRFSAERTGGSVSTLTIQRTQQEDSAVYLCASREYTEAFFGQGTRLTVV.

V is TRBV7-9 and J is TRBJ1-2, with 11 bases fitting TRBD1. Germline-derived CDR1 and CDR2 are SEHNR and FQNEAQ (reference sequence). This CDR3 region has 15 residues. The V gene end was trimmed by 1 base and the J gene end by 4 bases; junction bases not matched to a gene: 2. Written as DNA, the CDR3 is TGTGCCAGCAGCTTAGGTGGGACAGGGGGCTATGGCTACACCTTC. Its translation: CASSLGGTGGYGYTF.

The chain uses TRBV10-3 and TRBJ1-4; 7 bases fit TRBD1. CDR1 is ENHRY, CDR2 SYGVKD, per germline. The trim removed 0 bases at V and 7 bases at J, leaving 2 bases unmatched. The CDR3 is 14 residues long. The CDR3 region is CAISESTGVEKLFF. The CDR3 DNA follows: TGTGCCATCAGTGAGTCCACAGGGGTTGAAAAACTGTTTTTT.

This chain uses TRBV11-3 with TRBJ2-7, with D possibly being TRBD1 (5 bases). The CDR3 runs to 14 residues. Trimming took 7 bases from V and 0 from J, leaving 13 bases between them. Germline values: CDR1 SGHNT, CDR2 YENEEA. CDR3 sequence: CASTPGRTSYEQYF. For the CDR3, the DNA is TGTGCCAGCACCCCAGGGCGGACCTCCTACGAGCAGTACTTC.

The chain employs TRBV5-5 and TRBJ1-2, with a weak D call TRBD1 (5 bases). Per germline, CDR1 SGHKS and CDR2 YYEKEE (reference sequence). Trimming stripped 7 bases from V and 8 bases from J, with 15 bases between. This CDR3 spans 12 amino acids. In nucleotides, the CDR3 is TGTGCCAGCCGTTCTATGGGGGGAGGCTACACCTTC. Translating it yields CASRSMGGGYTF.

This clone was seen a handful of times. V is TRBV9 and J is TRBJ2-7; 7 nucleotides align to TRBD1. The length of the CDR3 is 15 residues. J was trimmed by 2 bases and V by 7 bases; bases with no gene match: 12. Germline assignment: CDR1 SGDLS and CDR2 YYNGEE. The CDR3: CASSVGGQDTYEQYF. The CDR3 DNA reads TGTGCCAGCTCTGTCGGCGGACAGGATACCTACGAGCAGTACTTC.

This chain joins TRBV10-3 and TRBJ2-1; 7 nucleotides align to TRBD2. The germline gives CDR1 ENHRY, CDR2 SYGVKD. The CDR3 runs to 15 residues. Trimming at V came to 2 bases and at J to 3 bases, leaving 4 bases not matched to a gene. As DNA, the CDR3 is TGTGCCATCAGTGAGCTGGGCGGGAGCTACAATGAGCAGTTCTTC. This translates into CAISELGGSYNEQFF.

The gene calls are TRBV14 and TRBJ1-1; D is perhaps TRBD1 (5 bases). CDR3 length: 16 amino acids. Germline lookup yields CDR1 SGHDN and CDR2 FVKESK. V was trimmed by 0 bases and J by 0 bases, leaving 11 bases between them. The DNA of the CDR3 is TGTGCCAGCAGCCAAGATTGGGGCAGGGTGAACACTGAAGCTTTCTTT. This translates into CASSQDWGRVNTEAFF.

V is TRBV9 and J is TRBJ2-3; D not certain. In germline, CDR1 is SGDLS, CDR2 YYNGEE. The CDR3 covers 15 residues. Between the trimmed V and J ends, which lost 0 bases and 3 bases, there was a span of 11 bases. CDR3 coding DNA: TGTGCCAGCAGCGTAGATGCGAGGCGGACAGATACGCAGTATTTT. It encodes CASSVDARRTDTQYF. Variable domain in full (rest from reference TRBV9 and TRBJ2-3): DSGVTQTPKHLITATGQRVTLRCSPRSGDLSVYWYQQSLDQGLQFLIQYYNGEERAKGNILERFSAQQFPDLHSELNLSSLELGDSALYFCASSVDARRTDTQYFGPGTRLTVL.

The V gene is TRBV19, the J gene TRBJ2-7, with 10 bases identical to TRBD2. Losses at the gene ends were 5 bases for V and 1 base for J; bases not matched to a gene: 5. Germline V gene data show CDR1 as LNHDA and CDR2 as SQIVND (reference sequence). This CDR3 comprises 15 residues. CDR3 in amino acids: CASSSSSGSSYEQYF. The CDR3 DNA follows: TGTGCCAGTAGTTCATCTAGCGGGAGTTCCTACGAGCAGTACTTC.

The V and J genes are TRBV5-1 and TRBJ1-2; the match to TRBD1 covers 7 bases. The CDR3 is made up of 15 amino acids. The germline CDR1 and CDR2 sequences are SGHRS and YFSETQ. V lost 4 bases to trimming and J lost 4 bases; unmatched junction nucleotides: 10. The CDR3 nucleotides read TGCGCCAGCAGCCCTACAGGGGACCATGGCTATGGCTACACCTTC. It specifies CASSPTGDHGYGYTF.

The chain carries TRBV19 and TRBJ2-7, with D maybe TRBD2 (6 bases). The V gene lost 5 bases and the J gene lost 6 bases, with 14 bases spanning the gap. The CDR3 runs to 13 residues. Germline assignment: CDR1 LNHDA and CDR2 SQIVND (reference sequence). This CDR3 is CASSPPRRGEQYF. CDR3 in DNA: TGTGCCAGTAGTCCCCCCAGGAGGGGCGAGCAGTACTTC.

The chain recombines TRBV19 with TRBJ2-7; 10 bases fit TRBD1. With 10 bases clipped from V and 5 bases from J, the junction kept 11 bases outside the gene matches. Germline-derived CDR1 and CDR2 are LNHDA and SQIVND (reference sequence). This CDR3 comprises 14 residues. Here the CDR3 reads CATSRDRGLHEQYF. In nucleotides, the CDR3 is TGTGCCACCTCCAGGGACAGGGGCCTCCACGAGCAGTACTTC.

This chain joins TRBV10-3 and TRBJ1-1; D perhaps matches TRBD1 (6 bases). V lost 6 bases to trimming and J lost 7 bases, with 15 bases between them. Germline loops: CDR1 ENHRY, CDR2 SYGVKD. The CDR3 has 13 residues. This CDR3 reads CAISATGSNEAFF. CDR3 nucleotide sequence: TGTGCCATCAGCGCTACAGGGTCTAATGAAGCTTTCTTT.

The chain joins TRBV19 to TRBJ1-4; 10 positions agree with TRBD1. CDR3 length equals 17 residues. Unmatched junction bases numbered 6, after V lost 4 bases and J lost 1 base. The germline CDR1 and CDR2 sequences are LNHDA and SQIVND (reference sequence). The CDR3 coding sequence is TGTGCCAGTAGTACCTTCGGACAGGGGGAAACTAATGAAAAACTGTTTTTT. Translated: CASSTFGQGETNEKLFF.

This clone was detected once. V and J are TRBV6-2 or TRBV6-3 and TRBJ2-3, with 12 bases aligning to TRBD2. The trim removed 6 bases at V and 1 base at J, leaving 14 bases unmatched. The CDR3 is 19 residues long. In germline, CDR1 is MNHEY, CDR2 SVGEGT. This chain's CDR3 is CASSPIPILAGGGTDTQYF. The CDR3 region has the DNA TGTGCCAGCAGCCCCATACCGATTCTAGCGGGAGGGGGCACAGATACGCAGTATTTT.

The rearrangement links TRBV25-1 to TRBJ1-4; D might be TRBD1 (6 bases). Germline lookup yields CDR1 MGHDK and CDR2 SYGVNS. V was trimmed by 7 bases and J by 12 bases, leaving 21 bases between them. The CDR3 spans 14 residues. The CDR3: CASTQGGDPGELFF. CDR3 in DNA: TGTGCCAGCACCCAAGGGGGGGACCCCGGGGAACTGTTTTTT.

With regard to this clone: At one end the junction does not follow the germline gene, possibly because of a read error. This chain links TRBV20-1 with TRBJ2-5; 11 nucleotides agree with TRBD2. This CDR3 comprises 11 residues. Germline values: CDR1 DFQATT, CDR2 SNEGSKA (reference sequence). The CDR3 DNA is TGCAGTGCTAGTAAGGGACTAGCGGATAACTTC. Its protein product is CSASKGLADNF.

As regards this clone: This sample includes further DNA sequences coding for the same CDR3. V and J are TRBV20-1 and TRBJ1-2; D remains unclear. The CDR3 contains 11 residues. CDR1 and CDR2 (germline): DFQATT, SNEGSKA (reference sequence). Trimming removed 6 bases from V and 1 base from J, with 6 bases in between. CDR3 nucleotides: TGCAGTGCCCCTGTTAACTATGGCTACACCTTC. It yields the protein CSAPVNYGYTF.

The CDR3 nucleotides read TGCGCCAGCAGCTCTACACCTGGGACTGGCACTGAAGCTTTCTTT. This gives the protein CASSSTPGTGTEAFF. J is TRBJ1-1 and V is TRBV10-1; D is perhaps TRBD1 (5 bases). V lost 6 bases and J 4 bases, leaving 18 bases between the germline ends. The CDR3 extends over 15 amino acids. Germline V gene data show CDR1 as WNHNN and CDR2 as SYGVQD (reference sequence).

The genes are TRBV5-1 and TRBJ2-2; possibly TRBD2 for D (5 bases). Germline V CDR1 and CDR2: SGHRS, YFSETQ. The CDR3 sequence is 16 residues long. The V end was cut by 0 bases, the J end by 2 bases, with 11 bases between. The CDR3 nucleotides read TGCGCCAGCAGCTTGGGGAGCGGAGAAAACACCGGGGAGCTGTTTTTT. Encoded protein: CASSLGSGENTGELFF.

The chain uses TRBV19 and TRBJ1-1; D not certain. CDR3 length: 13 amino acids. Germline loops: CDR1 LNHDA, CDR2 SQIVND (reference sequence). V was shortened by 5 bases and J by 4 bases, with 11 bases between the two germline ends. CDR3 bases: TGTGCCAGTAGTGCAGGACTGACCACTGAAGCTTTCTTT. Its translation: CASSAGLTTEAFF.

As concerns this clone: The identical CDR3 is also encoded by other nucleotide sequences in the sample. The chain carries TRBV18 and TRBJ1-1, with D hard to call. The CDR3 is made up of 14 amino acids. Trimming removed 3 bases at V and 1 base at J, with 9 bases between. The germline V gene has CDR1 KGHSH and CDR2 LQKENI. The CDR3 here is CASSPSGQNTEAFF. The DNA for the CDR3 is TGTGCCAGCTCACCCTCGGGTCAGAACACTGAAGCTTTCTTT. Combining the CDR3 with reference TRBV18 and TRBJ1-1 gives the whole variable domain NAGVMQNPRHLVRRRGQEARLRCSPMKGHSHVYWYRQLPEEGLKFMVYLQKENIIDESGMPKERFSAEFPKEGPSILRIQQVVRGDSAAYFCASSPSGQNTEAFFGQGTRLTVV.